This T cell receptor beta chain comes out of a study of Graves' ophthalmopathy and Graves' hyperthyroidism. Comments on this clonotype: The antigen is undetermined.

Notes on the study in general: The authors also found most expanded thyroid clonotypes above 0.001 frequency in blood.

The authors amplified TCR beta CDR3 regions, and they did so from RNA transcripts for repertoire sequencing. HTBI primers served in a first-round RT-PCR, which a second-round multiplex PCR followed. TCRdb analysed the multiplex PCR reads with MiXCR anew, one entry per CDR3 protein. The repertoire consists of about 230,000 distinct CDR3 sequences, with 45% occurring once and the leading ten covering less than 50%. The germline gives CDR1 SGHRS, CDR2 YFSETQ. This CDR3 is built from 15 residues. V trimming: 5 bases; J trimming: 11 bases; junction bases outside the gene matches: 16. The study excluded patients with other autoimmune diseases, uncontrolled infections, pregnancy or lactation.

The source material was peripheral blood. The clonotype comes from an adult man with Graves' ophthalmopathy. The chain couples TRBV5-1 to TRBJ2-5, with 9 nucleotides matching TRBD2. The CDR3 DNA reads as TGCGCCAGCAGACGGACTAGCGAGAGCACAGATACGCAGTACTTC. Protein sequence: CASRRTSESTDTQYF.